The 21 T cell receptor beta chains listed next were all sequenced from one sample in a study of cytomegalovirus exposure and HLA in healthy donors. With 60 Vbeta and 13 Jbeta primers, the PCR was carried out. Generated by immunoSEQ multiplex PCR, the TCRdb table keeps only in-frame clones and is missing some. The sample lists approximately 100,000 clones, less than 10% seen once, with approximately 5.1% in the top ten. Sequenced input: PBMCs. The receptors derive from a man aged 50-59 years in good health and CMV-seropositive.

V is TRBV5-1 and J is TRBJ2-3, with D perhaps matching TRBD1 (5 bases). The CDR3 is 13 residues long. Deletions cut 7 bases from V and 2 bases from J, with 11 bases between. Germline lookup yields CDR1 SGHRS and CDR2 YFSETQ. The CDR3 loop reads CASARQSTDTQYF. In nucleotides, the CDR3 is TGCGCCAGCGCAAGACAGTCCACAGATACGCAGTATTTT.

This chain connects TRBV6-5 to TRBJ2-1, with 7 bases identical to TRBD2. This CDR3 comprises 13 residues. Per germline, CDR1 MNHEY and CDR2 SVGAGI. The V gene end was trimmed by 5 bases and the J gene end by 10 bases; junction bases not matched to a gene: 8. The CDR3 region is CASSTPRLAEQFF. The CDR3 nucleotides are TGTGCCAGCAGTACCCCGCGACTAGCAGAGCAGTTCTTC.

This clone was observed a handful of times. The V and J genes are TRBV9 and TRBJ1-3, with 7 bases that match TRBD1. Germline values: CDR1 SGDLS, CDR2 YYNGEE. This CDR3 has 17 residues. Trimming cost V 4 bases and J 0 bases; bases outside gene matches: 10. The CDR3 region has the DNA TGTGCCAGCAGCCAAGGAACAGGGACAGTCTCTGGAAACACCATATATTTT. It specifies CASSQGTGTVSGNTIYF.

The chain has TRBV30 and TRBJ2-5; TRBD1 might be the D (5 bases). The J call may be faulty, since TRBJ2-7 better matches the DNA end. The germline gives CDR1 GTSNPN, CDR2 SVGIG (reference sequence). This CDR3 region has 13 residues. The CDR3, as DNA: TGTGCCTGGTCCCGGGCAGGGCCCTACGAGCAGTACTTC. Protein product: CAWSRAGPYEQYF.

This chain links TRBV25-1 with TRBJ2-5; TRBD1 aligns across 9 bases. The length of the CDR3 is 17 residues. CDR1 is MGHDK and CDR2 is SYGVNS in the germline V gene. V lost 4 bases and J lost 4; bases outside the gene matches: 13. CDR3: CASSVNAGTGSRETQYF. The CDR3 nucleotides read TGTGCCAGCAGTGTCAACGCCGGGACAGGGTCAAGAGAGACCCAGTACTTC. Full variable domain (remainder filled in from reference TRBV25-1 and TRBJ2-5): EADIYQTPRYLVIGTGKKITLECSQTMGHDKMYWYQQDPGMELHLIHYSYGVNSTEKGDLSSESTVSRIRTEHFPLTLESARPSHTSQYLCASSVNAGTGSRETQYFGPGTRLLVL.

V is TRBV29-1 and J is TRBJ2-3; possibly TRBD2 for D (5 bases). The J call is uncertain, as TRBJ2-7 better fits the DNA end. The germline V gene encodes CDR1 SQVTM and CDR2 ANQGSEA. This CDR3 has 12 residues. CDR3 residues: CSGGDSSYEQYF. CDR3 nucleotides: TGCAGCGGGGGAGACTCCTCCTACGAGCAGTACTTC.

There are a few counts of this clone. The chain employs TRBV4-3 and TRBJ1-6; 8 nucleotides line up with TRBD1. V dropped 6 bases and J dropped 9; count of bases not matched to a gene: 4. There are 13 residues in the CDR3. Germline assignment: CDR1 LGHNA and CDR2 YSLEER. The CDR3 coding sequence is TGCGCCAGCAGGACAGGGGAGGGTTCACCCCTCCACTTT. This codes for CASRTGEGSPLHF.

This clone has just a few counts. The rearrangement uses TRBV7-2 and TRBJ1-3; D call uncertain. This CDR3 spans 14 amino acids. V lost 8 bases and J 0 bases, leaving 11 bases between the germline ends. The germline V gene has CDR1 SGHTA and CDR2 FQGNSA. This CDR3 reads CASGRSDSGNTIYF. The CDR3 region has the DNA TGTGCCAGCGGCAGATCCGACTCTGGAAACACCATATATTTT.

CDR3 protein: CATSRGSTGRDEKLFF. The DNA for the CDR3 is TGTGCCACCAGCAGAGGATCGACAGGGCGGGATGAAAAACTGTTTTTT. The genes are TRBV15 and TRBJ1-4, with 7 bases that match TRBD1. This CDR3 contains 16 residues. Germline assignment: CDR1 LNHNV and CDR2 YYDKDF (reference sequence). J was trimmed by 6 bases and V by 1 base; bases with no gene match: 8.

This clone turned up a few times. V gene TRBV5-1 combines with J gene TRBJ2-5; 7 bases match TRBD1. This CDR3 contains 15 residues. J lost 0 bases, V lost 0 bases, and 2 bases had no gene match. Germline-derived CDR1 and CDR2 are SGHRS and YFSETQ. CDR3 protein: CASSLEQGNQETQYF. The CDR3 coding sequence is TGCGCCAGCAGCTTGGAACAGGGGAACCAAGAGACCCAGTACTTC.

This rearrangement joins TRBV18 to TRBJ2-7, with D maybe TRBD1 (6 bases). The germline CDR1 and CDR2 sequences are KGHSH and LQKENI. V was trimmed by 0 bases and J by 0 bases, leaving 15 bases between them. The length of the CDR3 is 17 residues. The CDR3 coding sequence is TGTGCCAGCTCACCACCGGGGAAGGGACACCACTCCTACGAGCAGTACTTC. This gives the protein CASSPPGKGHHSYEQYF.

This sequence joins TRBV4-1 and TRBJ1-5; 8 bases agree with TRBD1. This CDR3 region has 14 residues. J gave up 7 bases and V 3 bases, and 5 bases lay outside the gene matches. Germline CDR1 MGHRA, CDR2 YSYEKL. CDR3 in amino acids: CASSHPGGRQPQHF. CDR3 nucleotide sequence: TGCGCCAGCAGCCACCCAGGGGGCCGACAGCCCCAGCATTTT.

The table lists this clone with a few counts. The genes are TRBV28 and TRBJ2-3; tentative D call: TRBD1 (6 bases). This CDR3 is built from 13 residues. Deletions cut 5 bases from V and 13 bases from J, with 19 bases between. Germline values: CDR1 MDHEN, CDR2 SYDVKM. The CDR3 nucleotides read TGTGCCAGCAGTCCACCCGGGACATCGCGGGAGTATTTT. Its protein product is CASSPPGTSREYF.

The gene calls are TRBV5-1 and TRBJ2-2; unclear D gene. Between the trimmed V and J ends, which lost 0 bases and 0 bases, there was a span of 6 bases. Germline V lookup: CDR1 SGHRS, CDR2 YFSETQ. The CDR3 is 15 amino acids. CDR3 amino acids: CASSLATANTGELFF. CDR3 coding DNA: TGCGCCAGCAGCTTGGCTACCGCGAACACCGGGGAGCTGTTTTTT.

This clone was detected a few times. CDR3: CASNTGTYEQYF. Written as DNA, the CDR3 is TGTGCCAGCAATACAGGAACCTACGAGCAGTACTTC. The J gene is TRBJ2-7, the V gene TRBV2; possibly TRBD1 for D (5 bases). The CDR3 consists of 12 residues. The germline V gene has CDR1 SNHLY and CDR2 FYNNEI. V lost 7 bases to trimming and J lost 2 bases, with 9 bases between them.

This chain joins TRBV5-4 and TRBJ2-7; D is undetermined. V was pared by 0 bases and J by 2 bases, with 12 bases between. CDR1 is SGHNT and CDR2 is YYREEE in the germline V gene (reference sequence). The CDR3 totals 15 residues. This chain's CDR3 is CASSLEFGRTYEQYF. DNA of the CDR3: TGTGCCAGCAGCTTGGAGTTTGGCAGGACCTACGAGCAGTACTTC. Drawing the rest from reference TRBV5-4 and TRBJ2-7, the complete variable domain is ETGVTQSPTHLIKTRGQQVTLRCSSQSGHNTVSWYQQALGQGPQFIFQYYREEENGRGNFPPRFSGLQFPNYSSELNVNALELDDSALYLCASSLEFGRTYEQYFGPGTRLTVT.

A remark on this clone: Within the sample, other DNA sequences also encode this same CDR3. The chain links TRBV7-9 to TRBJ1-2; D is ambiguous. Germline V gene data show CDR1 as SEHNR and CDR2 as FQNEAQ (reference sequence). V was pared by 1 base and J by 1 base, with 7 bases between. This CDR3 region has 14 residues. The CDR3: CASSLGSGNYGYTF. The CDR3 DNA follows: TGTGCCAGCAGCTTAGGGTCGGGTAACTATGGCTACACCTTC. The whole variable domain, remainder taken from reference TRBV7-9 and TRBJ1-2, is DTGVSQNPRHKITKRGQNVTFRCDPISEHNRLYWYRQTLGQGPEFLTYFQNEAQLEKSRLLSDRFSAERPKGSFSTLEIQRTEQGDSAMYLCASSLGSGNYGYTFGSGTRLTVV.

The chain carries TRBV5-1 and TRBJ2-7; possibly TRBD2 for D (6 bases). The V end was cut by 4 bases, the J end by 3 bases, with 14 bases between. The CDR3 runs 14 residues. Germline V gene data show CDR1 as SGHRS and CDR2 as YFSETQ. The CDR3 bases are TGCGCCAGCAGCACCGGGACCGGGGGCTACGAGCAGTACTTC. This gives the protein CASSTGTGGYEQYF.

To note about this clone: The same CDR3 can be traced to other DNA sequences in this sample. This chain connects TRBV7-9 to TRBJ2-7; 8 bases line up with TRBD1. The junction had 6 bases not matched to a gene; V was cut back by 5 bases and J by 3 bases. Germline CDR1 SEHNR, CDR2 FQNEAQ (reference sequence). The CDR3 loop spans 14 amino acids. As DNA, the CDR3 is TGTGCCAGCAGCCCCCGTGACAGGGGCTACGAGCAGTACTTC. Protein: CASSPRDRGYEQYF.

This clone was picked up a small number of times. V is TRBV29-1 and J is TRBJ2-1; D uncertain. Per the germline V gene, CDR1 is SQVTM and CDR2 is ANQGSEA. Between the trimmed V and J ends, which lost 6 bases and 8 bases, there was a span of 14 bases. The CDR3 contains 12 residues. The CDR3 DNA reads as TGCAGCGTCCAGAACGGGTTGTATGAGCAGTTCTTC. It yields the protein CSVQNGLYEQFF.

This chain joins TRBV9 and TRBJ2-2, with 10 bases aligning to TRBD1. This CDR3 spans 17 amino acids. J lost 9 bases, V lost 0 bases, and 11 bases had no gene match. CDR1 SGDLS and CDR2 YYNGEE come from the germline V gene. Here the CDR3 reads CASSVEVMGQGTWELFF. CDR3 bases: TGTGCCAGCAGCGTAGAAGTTATGGGACAGGGGACCTGGGAGCTGTTTTTT.